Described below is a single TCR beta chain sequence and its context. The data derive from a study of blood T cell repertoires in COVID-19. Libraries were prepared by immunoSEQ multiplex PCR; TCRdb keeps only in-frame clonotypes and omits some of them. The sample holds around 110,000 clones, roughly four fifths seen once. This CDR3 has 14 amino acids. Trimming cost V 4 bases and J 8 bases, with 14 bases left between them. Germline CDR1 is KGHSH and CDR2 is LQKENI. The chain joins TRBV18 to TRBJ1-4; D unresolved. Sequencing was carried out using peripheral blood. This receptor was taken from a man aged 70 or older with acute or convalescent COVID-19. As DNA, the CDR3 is TGTGCCAGCTCACGAGACAATTTGAAAGAAAAACTGTTTTTT. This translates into CASSRDNLKEKLFF.